This entry is about one T cell receptor (beta chain). CDR1 and CDR2 (germline): LGHDT, YNNKEL (reference sequence). The CDR3 runs to 13 residues. The J segment lost 4 bases and the V segment lost 4 bases, leaving 2 bases of the junction unmatched. Sequencing was performed with immunoSEQ multiplex PCR; in TCRdb, only in-frame clones are kept and a portion is missing. The data contain roughly 250,000 clones, 92% of them singletons. The data were taken from a study of blood T cell repertoires in COVID-19. The rearrangement links TRBV3-1 (or the pseudogene TRBV3-2) to TRBJ2-3; 7 nucleotides agree with TRBD2. The sample was peripheral blood. The sequence was obtained from a man in his thirties or forties with COVID-19, enrolled during active disease. The CDR3 sequence is CASSPLAADTQYF. The CDR3 DNA reads TGTGCCAGCAGCCCCCTAGCGGCAGATACGCAGTATTTT.